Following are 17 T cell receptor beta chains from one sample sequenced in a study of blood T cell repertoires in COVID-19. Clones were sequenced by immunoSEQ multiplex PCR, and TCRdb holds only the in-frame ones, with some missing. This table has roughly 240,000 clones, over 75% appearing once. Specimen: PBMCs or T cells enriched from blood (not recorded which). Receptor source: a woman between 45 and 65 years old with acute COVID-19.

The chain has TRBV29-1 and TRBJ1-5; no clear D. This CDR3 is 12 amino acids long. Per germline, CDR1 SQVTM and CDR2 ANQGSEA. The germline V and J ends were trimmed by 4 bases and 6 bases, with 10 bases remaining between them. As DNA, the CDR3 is TGCAGCGTTGCTCTGGCTGGTCAGCCCCAGCATTTT. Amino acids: CSVALAGQPQHF. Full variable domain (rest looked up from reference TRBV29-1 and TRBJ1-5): SAVISQKPSRDICQRGTSLTIQCQVDSQVTMMFWYRQQPGQSLTLIATANQGSEATYESGFVIDKFPISRPNLTFSTLTVSNMSPEDSSIYLCSVALAGQPQHFGDGTRLSIL.

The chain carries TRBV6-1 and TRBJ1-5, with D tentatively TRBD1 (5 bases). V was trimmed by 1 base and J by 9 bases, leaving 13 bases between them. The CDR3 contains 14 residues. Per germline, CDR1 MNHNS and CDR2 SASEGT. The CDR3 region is CASSEVGGKGPQHF. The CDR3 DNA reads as TGTGCCAGCAGTGAAGTGGGGGGAAAGGGGCCCCAGCATTTT.

As DNA, the CDR3 is TGTGCCAGCATCAAGGGACAGGGAAGGAGAGAAACTGAAGCTTTCTTT. It encodes CASIKGQGRRETEAFF. The rearrangement joins TRBV5-4 to TRBJ1-1, with TRBD1 identical over 9 bases. This CDR3 spans 16 amino acids. CDR1 and CDR2 from the germline V gene are SGHNT and YYREEE (reference sequence). Losses at the gene ends were 6 bases for V and 5 bases for J; bases not matched to a gene: 14. The entire variable domain, with the rest obtained from reference TRBV5-4 and TRBJ1-1, is as follows: ETGVTQSPTHLIKTRGQQVTLRCSSQSGHNTVSWYQQALGQGPQFIFQYYREEENGRGNFPPRFSGLQFPNYSSELNVNALELDDSALYLCASIKGQGRRETEAFFGQGTRLTVV.

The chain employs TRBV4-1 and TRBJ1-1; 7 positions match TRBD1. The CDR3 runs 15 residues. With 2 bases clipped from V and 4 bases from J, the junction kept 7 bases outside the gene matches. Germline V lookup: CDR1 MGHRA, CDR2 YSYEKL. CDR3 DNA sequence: TGCGCCAGCAGCCAATCCAGGACAGGAGGCACTGAAGCTTTCTTT. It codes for CASSQSRTGGTEAFF.

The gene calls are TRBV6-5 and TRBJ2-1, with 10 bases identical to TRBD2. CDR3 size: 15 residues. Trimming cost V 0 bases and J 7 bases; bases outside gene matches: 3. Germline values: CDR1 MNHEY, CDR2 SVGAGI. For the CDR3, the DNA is TGTGCCAGCAGTTACTCTAGCGGGGGGAAAAATGAGCAGTTCTTC. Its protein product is CASSYSSGGKNEQFF.

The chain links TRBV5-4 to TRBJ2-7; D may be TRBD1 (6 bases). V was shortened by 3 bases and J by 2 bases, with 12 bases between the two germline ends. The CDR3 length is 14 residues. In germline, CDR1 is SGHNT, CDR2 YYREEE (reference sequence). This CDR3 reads CASSSEDSAYEQYF. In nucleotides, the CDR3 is TGTGCCAGCAGCTCGGAGGACAGCGCCTACGAGCAGTACTTC.

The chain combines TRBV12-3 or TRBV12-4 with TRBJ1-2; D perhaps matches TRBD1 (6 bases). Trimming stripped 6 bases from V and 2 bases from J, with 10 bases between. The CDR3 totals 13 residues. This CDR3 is CASRQGANYGYTF. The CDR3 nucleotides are TGTGCCAGCAGACAGGGCGCGAACTATGGCTACACCTTC.

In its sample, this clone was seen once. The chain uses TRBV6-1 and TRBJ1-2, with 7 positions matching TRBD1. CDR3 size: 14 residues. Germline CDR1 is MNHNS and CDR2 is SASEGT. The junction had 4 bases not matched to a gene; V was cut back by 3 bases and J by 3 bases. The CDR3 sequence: CASSELTGHYGYTF. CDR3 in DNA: TGTGCCAGCAGTGAGTTGACAGGGCACTATGGCTACACCTTC.

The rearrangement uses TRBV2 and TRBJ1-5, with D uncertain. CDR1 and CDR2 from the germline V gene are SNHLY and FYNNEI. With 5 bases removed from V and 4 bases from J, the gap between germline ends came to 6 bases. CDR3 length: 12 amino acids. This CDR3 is CASSSINQPQHF. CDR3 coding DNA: TGTGCCAGCAGTTCTATAAATCAGCCCCAGCATTTT.

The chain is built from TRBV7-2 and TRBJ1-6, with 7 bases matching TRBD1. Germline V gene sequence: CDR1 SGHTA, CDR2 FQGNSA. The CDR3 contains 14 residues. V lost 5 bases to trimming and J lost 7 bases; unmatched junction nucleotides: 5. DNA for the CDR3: TGTGCCAGCAGCCTGTGGGACAGCAATTCACCCCTCCACTTT. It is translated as CASSLWDSNSPLHF.

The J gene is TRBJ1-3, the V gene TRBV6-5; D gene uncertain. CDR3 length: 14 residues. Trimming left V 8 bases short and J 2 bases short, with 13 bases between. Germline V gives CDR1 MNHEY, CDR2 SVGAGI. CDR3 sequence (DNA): TGTGCCAGCGGAGCTAATCGGGCTGGAAACACCATATATTTT. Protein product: CASGANRAGNTIYF.

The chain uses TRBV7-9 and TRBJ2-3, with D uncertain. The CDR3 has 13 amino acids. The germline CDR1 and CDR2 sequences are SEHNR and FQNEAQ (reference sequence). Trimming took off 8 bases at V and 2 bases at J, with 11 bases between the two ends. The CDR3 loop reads CASRRWNTDTQYF. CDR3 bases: TGTGCCAGCCGCAGGTGGAACACAGATACGCAGTATTTT.

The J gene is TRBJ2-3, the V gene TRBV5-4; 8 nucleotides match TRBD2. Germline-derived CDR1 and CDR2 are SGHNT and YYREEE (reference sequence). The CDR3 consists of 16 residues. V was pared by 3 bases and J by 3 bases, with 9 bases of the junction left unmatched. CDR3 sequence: CASSSPRGAGTDTQYF. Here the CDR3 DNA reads TGTGCCAGCAGCTCTCCGCGGGGGGCCGGGACAGATACGCAGTATTTT. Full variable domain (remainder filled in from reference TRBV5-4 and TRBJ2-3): ETGVTQSPTHLIKTRGQQVTLRCSSQSGHNTVSWYQQALGQGPQFIFQYYREEENGRGNFPPRFSGLQFPNYSSELNVNALELDDSALYLCASSSPRGAGTDTQYFGPGTRLTVL.

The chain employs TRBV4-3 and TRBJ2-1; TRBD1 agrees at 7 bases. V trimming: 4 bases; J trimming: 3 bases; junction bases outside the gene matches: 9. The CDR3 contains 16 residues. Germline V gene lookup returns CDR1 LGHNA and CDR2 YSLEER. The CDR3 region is CASSPSGTAIYNEQFF. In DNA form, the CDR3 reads TGCGCCAGCAGCCCTTCCGGGACAGCTATCTACAATGAGCAGTTCTTC.

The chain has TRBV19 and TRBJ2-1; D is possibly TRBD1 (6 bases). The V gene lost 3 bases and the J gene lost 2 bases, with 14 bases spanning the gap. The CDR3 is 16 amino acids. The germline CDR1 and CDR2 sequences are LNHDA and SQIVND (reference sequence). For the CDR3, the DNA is TGTGCCAGTAGTATGAACAGGGAAGGACCCTACAATGAGCAGTTCTTC. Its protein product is CASSMNREGPYNEQFF.

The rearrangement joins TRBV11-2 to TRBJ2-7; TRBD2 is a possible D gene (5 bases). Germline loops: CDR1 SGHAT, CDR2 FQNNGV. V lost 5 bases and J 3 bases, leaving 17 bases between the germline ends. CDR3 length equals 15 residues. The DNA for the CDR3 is TGTGCCAGCAGCCTCGTCTCGGGCGGGTACTACGAGCAGTACTTC. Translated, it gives CASSLVSGGYYEQYF.

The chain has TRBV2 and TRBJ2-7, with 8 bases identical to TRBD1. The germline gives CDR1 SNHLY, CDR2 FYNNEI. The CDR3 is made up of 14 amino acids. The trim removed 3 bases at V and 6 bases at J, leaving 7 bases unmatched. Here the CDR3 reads CASSDKRTGLEQYF. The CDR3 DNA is TGTGCCAGCAGTGATAAGCGGACAGGGCTCGAGCAGTACTTC. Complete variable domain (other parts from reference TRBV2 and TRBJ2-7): EPEVTQTPSHQVTQMGQEVILRCVPISNHLYFYWYRQILGQKVEFLVSFYNNEISEKSEIFDDQFSVERPDGSNFTLKIRSTKLEDSAMYFCASSDKRTGLEQYFGPGTRLTVT.